These 20 T cell receptor beta chains came from one sample sequenced in a study of T cells in Graves' hyperthyroidism and ophthalmopathy. What was amplified from RNA transcripts were TCR beta CDR3 regions. First-round RT-PCR of the TCR CDR3 relied on the HTBI primer set. TCRdb re-called the multiplex PCR reads through MiXCR, storing one row per CDR3 protein. The table lists fewer than 300,000 distinct CDR3 sequences, 13% to 15% of them singletons. Sequencing used blood. These receptors all come from a woman aged 45 to 65 with Graves' hyperthyroidism that later progressed to Graves' ophthalmopathy.

In this sample, this clonotype turned up many times. The V and J genes are TRBV29-1 and TRBJ2-5; D unclear. Germline V gene sequence: CDR1 SQVTM, CDR2 ANQGSEA. V was clipped by 2 bases and J by 0 bases, with 4 bases between them. This CDR3 contains 12 residues. The CDR3: CSVEFHQETQYF. As DNA, the CDR3 is TGCAGCGTTGAATTCCACCAAGAGACCCAGTACTTC.

This clonotype appeared a few times. This chain connects TRBV7-9 to TRBJ1-1; 7 nucleotides line up with TRBD1. The ends lost 4 bases at V and 5 bases at J; junction bases unmatched: 4. This CDR3 region has 13 residues. In germline, CDR1 is SEHNR, CDR2 FQNEAQ (reference sequence). CDR3 sequence (DNA): TGTGCCAGCAGCTCCAAGGGGGCAACTGAAGCTTTCTTT. This translates into CASSSKGATEAFF.

This clonotype was detected many times. This CDR3 is CASSPEEGSGYGYTF. CDR3 DNA sequence: TGTGCCAGCTCACCTGAGGAGGGTTCGGGCTATGGCTACACCTTC. The genes are TRBV18 and TRBJ1-2, with D hard to call. Trimming cost V 3 bases and J 4 bases, with 15 bases left between them. CDR1 and CDR2 (germline): KGHSH, LQKENI. CDR3 length: 15 residues.

This clonotype was detected ten times or more. CDR3 region: CASSEARHDLYNEQFF. CDR3 coding DNA: TGTGCCAGCAGTGAAGCAAGGCATGATCTCTACAATGAGCAGTTCTTC. The chain links TRBV6-1 to TRBJ2-1, with no clear D. Trimming stripped 0 bases from V and 3 bases from J, with 12 bases between. Per germline, CDR1 MNHNS and CDR2 SASEGT. This CDR3 contains 16 residues.

This clonotype was picked up many times. The CDR3: CASSEYGLAGFYEQYF. The CDR3 nucleotides are TGTGCCAGCAGTGAATACGGGCTAGCGGGATTCTACGAGCAGTACTTC. The rearrangement uses TRBV25-1 and TRBJ2-7; 9 nucleotides match TRBD2. Trimming at V came to 0 bases and at J to 3 bases, leaving 6 bases not matched to a gene. CDR1 MGHDK and CDR2 SYGVNS come from the germline V gene. This CDR3 region has 16 residues.

This clonotype turned up a few times. The J gene is TRBJ2-3, the V gene TRBV24-1; D possibly matches TRBD1 or TRBD2 (6 bases each). V was clipped by 9 bases and J by 1 base, with 10 bases between them. The CDR3 has 13 amino acids. Germline V CDR1 and CDR2: KGHDR, SFDVKD. This CDR3 is CATGGPGTDTQYF. The CDR3 DNA reads TGTGCCACCGGGGGGCCAGGCACAGATACGCAGTATTTT.

The CDR3 sequence is CASSPAAGGTDHSYEQYF. Written as DNA, the CDR3 is TGTGCCAGCAGTCCAGCAGCGGGAGGTACAGATCATTCCTACGAGCAGTACTTC. The gene calls are TRBV28 and TRBJ2-7, with 9 bases that match TRBD2. Germline-derived CDR1 and CDR2 are MDHEN and SYDVKM. J gave up 1 base and V 5 bases, and 15 bases lay outside the gene matches. This CDR3 has 18 amino acids.

This clonotype has more than one count but fewer than ten. The J gene is TRBJ2-1, the V gene TRBV3-1; TRBD2 matches at 13 bases. After removal of 4 bases from V and 3 bases from J, the junction contained 6 bases not matched to a gene. The CDR3 contains 17 residues. Looked up from germline, CDR1 is LGHDT and CDR2 is YNNKEL (reference sequence). In DNA form, the CDR3 reads TGTGCCAGCAGCCCCAGACTAGCGGGAGGTATCTACAATGAGCAGTTCTTC. The encoded protein is CASSPRLAGGIYNEQFF.

About this clonotype itself: A single base separates this from a much larger clone, so it may be a read error. This sequence joins TRBV5-1 and TRBJ2-1, with D possibly TRBD2 on 5 matching bases. V was trimmed by 3 bases and J by 9 bases, leaving 19 bases between them. CDR3 length: 15 residues. CDR1 is SGHRS, CDR2 YFSETQ, per germline. The CDR3 DNA follows: TGCGCCAGCAGCTCGGTATCTACCGGAGAGGGTGAGCAGTTCTTC. This translates into CASSSVSTGEGEQFF.

Only a few counts were recorded for this clonotype. This chain joins TRBV25-1 and TRBJ2-7; D remains ambiguous. Germline-derived CDR1 and CDR2 are MGHDK and SYGVNS. The germline V and J ends were trimmed by 2 bases and 7 bases, with 9 bases remaining between them. This CDR3 is 12 amino acids long. CDR3 nucleotide sequence: TGTGCCAGCAGTGAAGTGGTGGCAGAGCAGTACTTC. Amino acids: CASSEVVAEQYF.

This clonotype has only a few counts. The chain has TRBV29-1 and TRBJ2-7; 8 bases are shared with TRBD1. The J segment lost 5 bases and the V segment lost 2 bases, leaving 8 bases of the junction unmatched. From germline, CDR1 is SQVTM and CDR2 ANQGSEA. This CDR3 is built from 14 residues. CDR3 residues: CSVEKGGQADEQYF. CDR3 DNA sequence: TGCAGCGTTGAAAAGGGGGGACAGGCGGACGAGCAGTACTTC.

This clonotype was detected only once. This sequence may be a read error, since a much larger clone differs from it by one base. The chain carries TRBV18 and TRBJ1-1; D uncertain. CDR3 length: 14 amino acids. The germline CDR1 and CDR2 sequences are KGHSH and LQKENI. Trimming removed 4 bases at V and 1 base at J, with 10 bases between. The CDR3 protein is CASSRRHSNTEAFF. The CDR3, as DNA: TGTGCCAGCTCACGGAGACACTCGAACACTGAAGCTTTCTTT.

There are many counts of this clonotype. The rearrangement joins TRBV6-6 to TRBJ1-1; the D gene is possibly TRBD1 (5 bases). The CDR3 totals 14 residues. Germline lookup yields CDR1 MNHNY and CDR2 SVGAGI (reference sequence). V lost 2 bases and J 4 bases, leaving 11 bases between the germline ends. The CDR3 loop reads CASSYQGIGTEAFF. The CDR3 coding sequence is TGTGCCAGCAGTTACCAGGGAATCGGCACTGAAGCTTTCTTT.

V gene TRBV27 combines with J gene TRBJ2-4; TRBD2 agrees at 8 bases. With V trimmed by 5 bases and J by 0 bases, 6 bases remained unmatched. This CDR3 comprises 16 residues. Germline CDR1 is MNHEY and CDR2 is SMNVEV (reference sequence). The DNA for the CDR3 is TGTGCCAGCAGTAAGGCGGGAGGTTTAGCCAAAAACATTCAGTACTTC. It translates to CASSKAGGLAKNIQYF.

This clonotype occurred many times. The CDR3 coding sequence is TGTGCCAGCAGTCTTCAGGGACACTACGAGCAGTACTTC. Amino acid sequence: CASSLQGHYEQYF. V and J are TRBV27 and TRBJ2-7, with D possibly matching TRBD1 (6 bases). The V gene lost 5 bases and the J gene lost 3 bases, with 11 bases spanning the gap. Germline CDR1 reads MNHEY; CDR2 reads SMNVEV (reference sequence). The CDR3 extends over 13 amino acids.

In this sample, this clonotype turned up many times. The V gene is TRBV11-3, the J gene TRBJ2-5; unclear D gene. V was shortened by 5 bases and J by 5 bases, with 9 bases between the two germline ends. The CDR3 is 12 amino acids. Germline V gene lookup returns CDR1 SGHNT and CDR2 YENEEA. CDR3 DNA: TGTGCCAGCAGCAGCTATCGGGAGACCCAGTACTTC. Protein product: CASSSYRETQYF. Drawing the rest from reference TRBV11-3 and TRBJ2-5, the complete variable domain is EAGVVQSPRYKIIEKKQPVAFWCNPISGHNTLYWYLQNLGQGPELLIRYENEEAVDDSQLPKDRFSAERLKGVDSTLKIQPAELGDSAVYLCASSSYRETQYFGPGTRLLVL.

This clonotype was found many times. The chain employs TRBV7-3 and TRBJ2-3; no definite D call. Germline V gives CDR1 SGHTA, CDR2 FQGTGA. Trimming took off 2 bases at V and 0 bases at J, with 12 bases between the two ends. There are 16 residues in the CDR3. CDR3: CASSLGLSASTDTQYF. CDR3 DNA: TGTGCCAGCAGCTTAGGGTTGAGTGCTAGCACAGATACGCAGTATTTT.

Notes on this clonotype: This may come from a read error, since a much larger clone is one base off. The genes are TRBV6-1 and TRBJ2-7, with D perhaps matching TRBD1 (5 bases). Germline lookup yields CDR1 MNHNS and CDR2 SASEGT. Trimming removed 6 bases from V and 5 bases from J, with 20 bases in between. The CDR3 covers 15 residues. The CDR3 loop reads CASRVWGALRHEQYF. The CDR3 nucleotides read TGTGCCAGCAGGGTCTGGGGCGCCCTCCGGCACGAGCAGTACTTC.

The sample holds many counts of this clonotype. The rearrangement uses TRBV5-8 and TRBJ2-1; 9 bases agree with TRBD1. The CDR3 is 15 amino acids. V was pared by 4 bases and J by 7 bases, with 9 bases of the junction left unmatched. CDR1 is SGHTS, CDR2 YDEGEE, per germline. The DNA for the CDR3 is TGTGCCAGCAGCCCCGGGACAGGGAGAAGAAATGAGCAGTTCTTC. This sequence encodes CASSPGTGRRNEQFF.

The chain couples TRBV20-1 to TRBJ1-5, with D uncertain. The germline CDR1 and CDR2 sequences are DFQATT and SNEGSKA (reference sequence). V lost 2 bases and J lost 0, with 5 bases in between. This CDR3 contains 13 residues. The CDR3 reads CSARSDSNQPQHF. CDR3 coding DNA: TGCAGTGCTAGATCGGATAGCAATCAGCCCCAGCATTTT.